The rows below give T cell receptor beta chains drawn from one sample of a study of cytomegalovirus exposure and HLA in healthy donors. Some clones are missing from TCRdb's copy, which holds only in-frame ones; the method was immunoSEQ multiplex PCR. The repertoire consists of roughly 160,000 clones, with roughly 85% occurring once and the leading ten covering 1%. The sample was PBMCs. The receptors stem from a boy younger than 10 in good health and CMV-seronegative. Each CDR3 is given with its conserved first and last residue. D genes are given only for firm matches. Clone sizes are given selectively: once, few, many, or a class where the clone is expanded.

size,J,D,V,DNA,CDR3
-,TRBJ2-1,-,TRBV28,TGTGCCAGCACCCAGAACTGGAGGAACAATGAGCAGTTCTTC,CASTQNWRNNEQFF
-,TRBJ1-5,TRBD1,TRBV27,TGTGCCAGCAGTCCCTCAACAGGGGATAGCAATCAGCCCCAGCATTTT,CASSPSTGDSNQPQHF
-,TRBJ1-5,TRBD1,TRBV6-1,TGTGCCAGCAGAAAAGGGACAGGGGACAATCAGCCCCAGCATTTT,CASRKGTGDNQPQHF
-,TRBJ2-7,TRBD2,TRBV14,TGTGCCAGCAGCTTGGGACTAGCGGGAATCTACGAGCAGTACTTC,CASSLGLAGIYEQYF
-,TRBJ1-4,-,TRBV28,TGTGCCAGCAGTTTCCAGATCAAGAATGAAAAACTGTTTTTT,CASSFQIKNEKLFF
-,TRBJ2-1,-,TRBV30,TGTGCCTGGAGTGTAGGTAGCTATGAGCAGTTCTTC,CAWSVGSYEQFF
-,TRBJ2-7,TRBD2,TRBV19,TGTGCCAGTAGTATAAGGGCTAGCGGGGTCTACGAGCAGTACTTC,CASSIRASGVYEQYF
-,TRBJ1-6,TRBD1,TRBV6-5,TGTGCCAGCAGTTACGGGTCAGGGGGCGATTCACCCCTCCACTTT,CASSYGSGGDSPLHF
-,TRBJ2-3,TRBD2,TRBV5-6,TGTGCCAGCAGCTTCCGACCTAGCGGGGGGGTCACAGATACGCAGTATTTT,CASSFRPSGGVTDTQYF
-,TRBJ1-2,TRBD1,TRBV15,TGTGCCACCAGCAGGCCCCAAGGACCAATTGACAGGGGGCGGGACTATGGCTACACCTTC,CATSRPQGPIDRGRDYGYTF
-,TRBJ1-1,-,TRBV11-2,TGTGCCAGCAGGTACCACCAGGGGAACACTGAAGCTTTCTTT,CASRYHQGNTEAFF
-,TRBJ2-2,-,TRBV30,TGTGCCTGGAGTCGATGGCTTACATTGAACACCGGGGAGCTGTTTTTT,CAWSRWLTLNTGELFF
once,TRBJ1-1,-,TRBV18,TGTGCCAGCTCACCACTGGGAGGGTACGCTTTCTTT,CASSPLGGYAFF
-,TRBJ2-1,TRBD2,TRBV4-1,TGCGCCAGCAGCCAAGAGGAATGGACTAGCGACTACAATGAGCAGTTCTTC,CASSQEEWTSDYNEQFF
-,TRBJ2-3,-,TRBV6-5,TGTGCCAGCAGTCGACTCCAGCGAGATACGCAGTATTTT,CASSRLQRDTQYF
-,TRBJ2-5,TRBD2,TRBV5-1,TGCGCCAGCAGCTTGGGGACTAGCGGACAAGAGACCCAGTACTTC,CASSLGTSGQETQYF
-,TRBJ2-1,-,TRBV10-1,TGCGCCAGCAGTAAATTAGCGGCCGGCTACAATGAGCAGTTCTTC,CASSKLAAGYNEQFF
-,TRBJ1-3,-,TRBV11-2,TGTGCCAGCAGCCTCTCCACTACAGGGACAAGCTCTGGAAACACCATATATTTT,CASSLSTTGTSSGNTIYF
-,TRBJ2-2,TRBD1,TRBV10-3,TGTGCCATCAGGACAGGGCTGAACACCGGGGAGCTGTTTTTT,CAIRTGLNTGELFF
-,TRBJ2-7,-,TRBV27,TGTGCCAGCAGTCCAATAGCGAGCCACTACGAGCAGTACTTC,CASSPIASHYEQYF
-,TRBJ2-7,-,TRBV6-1,TGTGCCAGCAGTGACAGGGATTCACCCTCCTACGAGCAGTACTTC,CASSDRDSPSYEQYF
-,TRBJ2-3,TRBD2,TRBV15,TGTGCCACCAGCAGACCCGGGACTAGCGACACAGATACGCAGTATTTT,CATSRPGTSDTDTQYF
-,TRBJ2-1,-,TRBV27,TGTGCCAGCAGTTTACGTCGGAGCTCCTACAATGAGCAGTTCTTC,CASSLRRSSYNEQFF
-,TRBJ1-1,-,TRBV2,TGTGCCAGCAGTGTATCCCGGGACACTGAAGCTTTCTTT,CASSVSRDTEAFF
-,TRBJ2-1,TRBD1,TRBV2,TGTGCCGACAGAACAGGGGGCCATGAGCAGTTCTTC,CADRTGGHEQFF
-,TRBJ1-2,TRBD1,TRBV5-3,TGTGCCAGAAGCCCAGGACAGGTAGAAGGAGTCTACACCTTC,CARSPGQVEGVYTF
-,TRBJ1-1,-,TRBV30,TGTGCCTGGAGCCGGGTTCTCGAAGCTTTCTTT,CAWSRVLEAFF
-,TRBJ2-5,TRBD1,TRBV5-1,TGCGCCAGCAGCTTGAAATCGGGACAGGGCGGCGAGACCCAGTACTTC,CASSLKSGQGGETQYF
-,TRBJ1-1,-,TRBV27,TGTGCCAGCAGTTTATCGCCCATCCAGTACACTGAAGCTTTCTTT,CASSLSPIQYTEAFF
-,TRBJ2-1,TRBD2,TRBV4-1,TGCGCCAGCAGCCACCCATCCCGACTAGCGGGGGGATCCTACAATGAGCAGTTCTTC,CASSHPSRLAGGSYNEQFF
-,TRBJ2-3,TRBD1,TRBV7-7,TGTGCCAGCAGCTTGGACAGGACGTCAGATACGCAGTATTTT,CASSLDRTSDTQYF
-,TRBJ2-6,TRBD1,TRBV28,TGTGCCAGCAGACCTACCGGGACAGGGCTTCTTTTTTCTGGGGCCAACGTCCTGACTTTC,CASRPTGTGLLFSGANVLTF
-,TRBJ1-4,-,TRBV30,TGTGCCTGGAGTTCCCGGCGGGATGAAAAACTGTTTTTT,CAWSSRRDEKLFF
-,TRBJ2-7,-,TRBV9,TGTGCCAGCAGCGTAGGTCCGGGTCTGAGGGAGCAGTACTTC,CASSVGPGLREQYF
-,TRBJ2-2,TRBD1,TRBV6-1,TGTGCCAGCAGTGGCGACAGGGGCCCTTTCGACACCGGGGAGCTGTTTTTT,CASSGDRGPFDTGELFF
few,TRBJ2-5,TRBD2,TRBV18,TGTGCCAGCTCCCCTGTGAGGACGACTAGCGCGAGGGCGACCCAGTACTTC,CASSPVRTTSARATQYF